This TCR beta chain came from a study of blood T cell repertoires in COVID-19. Study at large: Collection of acute and convalescent COVID-19 samples took place in the United States, Italy and Spain. T cells, B-cell-depleted T cells, or PBMCs provided the cDNA or gDNA that served as material.

This CDR3 has 14 amino acids. CDR1 is SGHRS, CDR2 YFSETQ, per germline. The V end was cut by 4 bases, the J end by 8 bases, with 15 bases between. Methods used by the authors: Scientists estimated how many nucleated cells there were by amplifying reference gene primers. Method: immunoSEQ multiplex PCR; TCRdb's copy keeps in-frame clones and lacks some. For V, J and clone size, that table is used; D and trimming come from the DNA. The table shows over 110,000 clones, with approximately 88% occurring only once. This sequence joins TRBV5-1 and TRBJ1-4; D unclear. The sequence derives from a human donor in a cohort sampled during active COVID-19. The sample comprised peripheral blood. The CDR3, as DNA: TGCGCCAGCAGCGGCGACACGTTAGTGGAAAAACTGTTTTTT. Its translation: CASSGDTLVEKLFF.